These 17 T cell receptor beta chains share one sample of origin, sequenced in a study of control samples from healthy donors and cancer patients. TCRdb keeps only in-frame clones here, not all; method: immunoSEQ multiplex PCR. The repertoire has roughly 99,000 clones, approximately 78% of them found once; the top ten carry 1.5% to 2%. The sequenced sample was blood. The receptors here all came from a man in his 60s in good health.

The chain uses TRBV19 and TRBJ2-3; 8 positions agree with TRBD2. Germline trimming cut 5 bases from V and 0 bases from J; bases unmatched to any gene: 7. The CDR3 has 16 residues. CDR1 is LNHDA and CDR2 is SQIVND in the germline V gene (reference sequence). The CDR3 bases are TGTGCCAGTAGTCTAATAGCGGGACCGAGCACAGATACGCAGTATTTT. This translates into CASSLIAGPSTDTQYF.

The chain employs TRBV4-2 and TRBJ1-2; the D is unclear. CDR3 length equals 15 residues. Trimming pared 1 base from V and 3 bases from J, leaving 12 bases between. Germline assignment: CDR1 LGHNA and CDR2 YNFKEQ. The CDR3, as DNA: TGTGCCAGCAGCCAAGTCGACGGCGACCACTATGGCTACACCTTC. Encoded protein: CASSQVDGDHYGYTF.

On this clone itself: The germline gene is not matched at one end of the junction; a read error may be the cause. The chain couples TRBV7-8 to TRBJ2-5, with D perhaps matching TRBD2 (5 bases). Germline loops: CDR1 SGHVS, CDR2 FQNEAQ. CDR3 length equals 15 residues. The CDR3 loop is CASRLEGSGRETQYF. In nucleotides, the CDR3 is TGTGCCAGCAGATTAGAAGGGAGCGGACGAGAGACCCAGTACTTC.

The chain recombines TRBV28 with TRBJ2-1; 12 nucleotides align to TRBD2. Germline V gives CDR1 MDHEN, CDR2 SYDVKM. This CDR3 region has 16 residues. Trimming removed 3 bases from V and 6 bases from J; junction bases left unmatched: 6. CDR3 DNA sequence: TGTGCCAGCAGTTTGGCCCTAGCGGGAGGGACCAATGAGCAGTTCTTC. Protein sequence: CASSLALAGGTNEQFF.

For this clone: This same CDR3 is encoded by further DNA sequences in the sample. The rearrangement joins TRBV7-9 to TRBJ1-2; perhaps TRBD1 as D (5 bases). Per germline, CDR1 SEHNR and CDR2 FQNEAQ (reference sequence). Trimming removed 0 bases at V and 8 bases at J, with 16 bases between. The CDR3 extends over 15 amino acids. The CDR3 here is CASSLADPGGEGYTF. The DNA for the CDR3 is TGTGCCAGCAGCTTAGCGGATCCGGGGGGGGAGGGCTACACCTTC.

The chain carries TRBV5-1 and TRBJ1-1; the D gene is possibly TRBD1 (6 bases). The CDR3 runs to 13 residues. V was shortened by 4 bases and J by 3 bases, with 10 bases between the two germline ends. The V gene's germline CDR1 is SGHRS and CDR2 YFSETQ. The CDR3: CASSPRQDTEAFF. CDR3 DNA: TGCGCCAGCAGCCCCAGACAGGACACTGAAGCTTTCTTT.

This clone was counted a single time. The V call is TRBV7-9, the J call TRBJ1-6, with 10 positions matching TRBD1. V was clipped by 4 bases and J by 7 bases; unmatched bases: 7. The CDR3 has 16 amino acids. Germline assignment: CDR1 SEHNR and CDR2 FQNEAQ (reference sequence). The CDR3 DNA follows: TGTGCCAGCAGCTCGACCGGGACAGGGGAAAATTCACCCCTCCACTTT. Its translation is CASSSTGTGENSPLHF.

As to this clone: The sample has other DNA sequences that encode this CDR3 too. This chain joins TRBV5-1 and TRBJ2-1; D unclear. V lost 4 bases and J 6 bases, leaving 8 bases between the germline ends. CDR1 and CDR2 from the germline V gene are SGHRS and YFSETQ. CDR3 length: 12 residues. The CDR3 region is CASSLPSNEQFF. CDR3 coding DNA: TGCGCCAGCAGCCTACCTAGCAATGAGCAGTTCTTC.

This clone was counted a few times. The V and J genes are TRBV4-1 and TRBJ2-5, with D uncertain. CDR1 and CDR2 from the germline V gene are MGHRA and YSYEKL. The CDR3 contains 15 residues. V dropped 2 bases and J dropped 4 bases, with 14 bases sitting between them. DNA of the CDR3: TGCGCCAGCAGCCAACGGTCCTGGGATCGAGAGACCCAGTACTTC. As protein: CASSQRSWDRETQYF.

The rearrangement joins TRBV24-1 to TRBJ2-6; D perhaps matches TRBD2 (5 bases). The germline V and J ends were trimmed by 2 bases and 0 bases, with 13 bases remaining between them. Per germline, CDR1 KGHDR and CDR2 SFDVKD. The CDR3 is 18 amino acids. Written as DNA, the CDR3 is TGTGCCACCAGTGATTATGGGGAGTTCGGCTCTGGGGCCAACGTCCTGACTTTC. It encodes CATSDYGEFGSGANVLTF.

In nucleotides, the CDR3 is TGTGCCAGCAGTGACCCCGTCAGGGGACACTATGGCTACACCTTC. Encoded protein: CASSDPVRGHYGYTF. This chain links TRBV6-4 with TRBJ1-2; possible D gene TRBD1, 6 bases. Trimming stripped 2 bases from V and 3 bases from J, with 13 bases between. Per germline, CDR1 MRHNA and CDR2 SNTAGT. This CDR3 contains 15 residues.

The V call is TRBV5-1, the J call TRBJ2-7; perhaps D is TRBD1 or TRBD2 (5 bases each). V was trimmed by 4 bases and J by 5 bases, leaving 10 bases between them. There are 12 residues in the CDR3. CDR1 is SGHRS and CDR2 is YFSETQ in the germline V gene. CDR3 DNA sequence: TGCGCCAGCAGCACGGGACGGGACGAGCAGTACTTC. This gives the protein CASSTGRDEQYF.

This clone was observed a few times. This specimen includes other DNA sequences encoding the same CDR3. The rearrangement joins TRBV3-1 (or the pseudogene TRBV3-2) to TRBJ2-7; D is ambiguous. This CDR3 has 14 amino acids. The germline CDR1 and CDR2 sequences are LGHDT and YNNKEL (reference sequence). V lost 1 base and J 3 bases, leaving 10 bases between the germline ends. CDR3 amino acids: CASSQGTRVYEQYF. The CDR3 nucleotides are TGTGCCAGCAGCCAAGGGACCAGAGTCTACGAGCAGTACTTC.

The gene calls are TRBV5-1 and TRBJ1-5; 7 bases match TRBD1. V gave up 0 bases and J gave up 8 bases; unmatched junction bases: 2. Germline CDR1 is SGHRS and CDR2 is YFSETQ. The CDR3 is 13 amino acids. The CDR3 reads CASSLGQGEPQHF. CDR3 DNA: TGCGCCAGCAGCTTGGGACAGGGCGAGCCCCAGCATTTT.

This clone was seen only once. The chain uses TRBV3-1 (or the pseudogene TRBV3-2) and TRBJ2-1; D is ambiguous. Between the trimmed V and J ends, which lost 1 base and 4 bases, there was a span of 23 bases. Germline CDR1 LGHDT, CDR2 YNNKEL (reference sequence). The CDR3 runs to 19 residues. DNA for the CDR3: TGTGCCAGCAGCCAAGCCGTCATTTTCCAGGACGAGTCATACAATGAGCAGTTCTTC. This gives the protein CASSQAVIFQDESYNEQFF.

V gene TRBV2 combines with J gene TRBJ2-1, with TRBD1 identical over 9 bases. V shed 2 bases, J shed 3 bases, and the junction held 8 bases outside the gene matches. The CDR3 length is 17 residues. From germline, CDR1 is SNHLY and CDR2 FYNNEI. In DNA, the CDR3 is TGTGCCAGCAGTGAAACAGGGGGCGCTTCCCTCTACAATGAGCAGTTCTTC. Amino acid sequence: CASSETGGASLYNEQFF. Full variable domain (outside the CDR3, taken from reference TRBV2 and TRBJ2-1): EPEVTQTPSHQVTQMGQEVILRCVPISNHLYFYWYRQILGQKVEFLVSFYNNEISEKSEIFDDQFSVERPDGSNFTLKIRSTKLEDSAMYFCASSETGGASLYNEQFFGPGTRLTVL.

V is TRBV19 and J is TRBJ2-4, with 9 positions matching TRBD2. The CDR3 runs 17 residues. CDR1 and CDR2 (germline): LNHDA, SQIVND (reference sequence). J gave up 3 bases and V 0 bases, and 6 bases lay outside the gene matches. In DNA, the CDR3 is TGTGCCAGTAGTATAGAGGGGGCGGGAGGGAACAAAAACATTCAGTACTTC. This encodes CASSIEGAGGNKNIQYF.